The 10 T cell receptor beta chains given below trace back to one sample, sequenced in a study of blood T cells in healthy people across ages. Alongside a J-beta primer mix, a sample-barcoded 5' primer served in a second PCR lasting about 7 to 12 cycles. MiXCR, run by TCRdb on the 5' RACE reads, gives a single entry per CDR3 protein. Found here are about 780,000 distinct CDR3 sequences, 46% of them singletons; the top ten hold less than 20%. The sample was blood. The receptors were gathered from a man older than 75 in good health.

The table lists this clonotype with a few counts. The chain employs TRBV7-2 and TRBJ2-2; 8 bases are shared with TRBD1. Trimming cost V 3 bases and J 0 bases; bases outside gene matches: 3. The CDR3 contains 16 residues. Germline V gene lookup returns CDR1 SGHTA and CDR2 FQGNSA. In DNA form, the CDR3 reads TGTGCCAGCAGCTTGACAGGGGCCGCGAACACCGGGGAGCTGTTTTTT. It is translated as CASSLTGAANTGELFF.

This clonotype was found a few times. J is TRBJ2-7 and V is TRBV7-2; 10 bases agree with TRBD1. CDR1 is SGHTA and CDR2 is FQGNSA in the germline V gene. This CDR3 is 14 amino acids long. Trimming cost V 5 bases and J 6 bases; bases outside gene matches: 7. Written as DNA, the CDR3 is TGTGCCAGCAGCCAGTGGGACAGGGGCAGCGAGCAGTACTTC. Protein: CASSQWDRGSEQYF.

This sequence joins TRBV28 and TRBJ2-4; D might be TRBD1 (6 bases). V was shortened by 3 bases and J by 2 bases, with 14 bases between the two germline ends. The CDR3 length is 16 residues. Germline V gene data show CDR1 as MDHEN and CDR2 as SYDVKM. This CDR3 reads CASSLGQGHPKNIQYF. CDR3 DNA: TGTGCCAGCAGTTTGGGGCAGGGACACCCCAAAAACATTCAGTACTTC. Combining the CDR3 with reference TRBV28 and TRBJ2-4 gives the whole variable domain DVKVTQSSRYLVKRTGEKVFLECVQDMDHENMFWYRQDPGLGLRLIYFSYDVKMKEKGDIPEGYSVSREKKERFSLILESASTNQTSMYLCASSLGQGHPKNIQYFGAGTRLSVL.

The rearrangement joins TRBV7-2 to TRBJ2-1; 10 bases are a match to TRBD2. The length of the CDR3 is 13 residues. V shed 5 bases, J shed 9 bases, and the junction held 4 bases outside the gene matches. Per the germline V gene, CDR1 is SGHTA and CDR2 is FQGNSA. CDR3 in DNA: TGTGCCAGCAGCACCCTAGCGGGAGTTGAGCAGTTCTTC. Protein sequence: CASSTLAGVEQFF. The variable domain in full, with the rest retrieved from reference TRBV7-2 and TRBJ2-1, is GAGVSQSPSNKVTEKGKDVELRCDPISGHTALYWYRQSLGQGLEFLIYFQGNSAPDKSGLPSDRFSAERTGGSVSTLTIQRTQQEDSAVYLCASSTLAGVEQFFGPGTRLTVL.

This chain links TRBV2 with TRBJ2-5, with a weak D call TRBD1 (6 bases). Trimming cost V 4 bases and J 5 bases, with 11 bases left between them. This CDR3 contains 13 residues. In germline, CDR1 is SNHLY, CDR2 FYNNEI. CDR3 in DNA: TGTGCCAGCAGTGGACAGGCGGCGGAGACCCAGTACTTC. Its protein is CASSGQAAETQYF.

The rearrangement joins TRBV7-2 to TRBJ1-5; unclear D gene. The germline V gene encodes CDR1 SGHTA and CDR2 FQGNSA. V was shortened by 4 bases and J by 6 bases, with 13 bases between the two germline ends. The CDR3 loop spans 14 amino acids. The DNA of the CDR3 is TGTGCCAGCAGCTCCGACCCCCAAGTTCAGCCCCAGCATTTT. Its translation is CASSSDPQVQPQHF.

V gene TRBV25-1 combines with J gene TRBJ1-1, with D unclear. Trimming took 7 bases from V and 4 from J, leaving 13 bases between them. CDR3 length: 13 amino acids. The germline V gene has CDR1 MGHDK and CDR2 SYGVNS. DNA of the CDR3: TGTGCCAGCATCGGGGAGGGTATCACTGAAGCTTTCTTT. This codes for CASIGEGITEAFF.

This clonotype turned up a few times. The gene calls are TRBV6-6 and TRBJ2-7; 8 nucleotides align to TRBD1. Germline trimming cut 6 bases from V and 3 bases from J; bases unmatched to any gene: 7. Per germline, CDR1 MNHNY and CDR2 SVGAGI (reference sequence). The CDR3 spans 14 residues. The CDR3 DNA is TGTGCCAGCAGACCGACAGGGGATAACTACGAGCAGTACTTC. Translation: CASRPTGDNYEQYF.

The chain uses TRBV20-1 and TRBJ2-3; TRBD1 aligns across 8 bases. V trimming: 3 bases; J trimming: 2 bases; junction bases outside the gene matches: 7. Germline CDR1 and CDR2: DFQATT and SNEGSKA (reference sequence). The CDR3 spans 15 residues. CDR3 DNA sequence: TGCAGTGCTAGGGCCGGGACAGGCAACACAGATACGCAGTATTTT. The encoded protein is CSARAGTGNTDTQYF.

This rearrangement joins TRBV7-2 to TRBJ1-2; D may be TRBD1 (5 bases). Germline values: CDR1 SGHTA, CDR2 FQGNSA. The V gene lost 5 bases and the J gene lost 9 bases, with 16 bases spanning the gap. The CDR3 sequence is 13 residues long. Here the CDR3 reads CASSKGSDESYTF. CDR3 nucleotide sequence: TGTGCCAGCAGCAAGGGGTCAGATGAGAGCTACACCTTC. Full variable domain (outside the CDR3, taken from reference TRBV7-2 and TRBJ1-2): GAGVSQSPSNKVTEKGKDVELRCDPISGHTALYWYRQSLGQGLEFLIYFQGNSAPDKSGLPSDRFSAERTGGSVSTLTIQRTQQEDSAVYLCASSKGSDESYTFGSGTRLTVV.